This TCR beta chain was identified during a study of blood T cells in healthy people across ages. A second PCR, run for about 7 to 11 cycles, used a sample-barcoded 5' primer plus a J-beta primer mix. Using its own MiXCR run on the 5' RACE reads, TCRdb lists one record per CDR3 protein. This sample has roughly 2 million distinct CDR3 sequences, with about 49% found just once. Germline V lookup: CDR1 DFQATT, CDR2 SNEGSKA (reference sequence). There are 12 residues in the CDR3. Trimming left V 3 bases short and J 6 bases short, with 10 bases between. The sequence was collected from a woman between 40 and 50 years old in good health. The V and J genes are TRBV20-1 and TRBJ2-3; D call uncertain. Sequenced: blood. In nucleotides, the CDR3 is TGCAGTGCTAGCTCAGGTCCGGATACGCAGTATTTT. Its translation: CSASSGPDTQYF.